This T cell receptor (beta chain) was profiled in a study of blood T cells in healthy people across ages. Sample-barcoded 5' priming and a J-beta primer mix drove a second PCR of roughly 6 to 12 cycles. MiXCR, applied by TCRdb to the 5' RACE reads, yields one record per CDR3 protein. The table lists fewer than 650,000 distinct CDR3 sequences, roughly a quarter of them singletons, with under 4.5% in the top ten. The sample also formed part of further work on T cells of mothers and their children. Turning to that study: Evidence of persistent microchimeric T cell clones was absent.

Sequences were obtained from blood. This TCR was sampled from a boy aged 2-9 years in good health.

CDR3 nucleotides: TGTGCCTGGAGTCGCTCCCCGGTGCTAAATGAGCAGTTCTTC. Residues: CAWSRSPVLNEQFF. The J gene is TRBJ2-1, the V gene TRBV30; D remains ambiguous. The CDR3 totals 14 residues. The V gene lost 2 bases and the J gene lost 7 bases, with 15 bases spanning the gap. Looked up from germline, CDR1 is GTSNPN and CDR2 is SVGIG (reference sequence).